One and the same sample provided the 20 T cell receptor beta chains below, sequenced in a study of T-cell reconstitution after alpha-beta-depleted transplantation in children. A library of TCRbeta sequences, prepared with unique molecular identifiers, was generated. TCRdb ran MiXCR on the PCR reads and lists one entry per CDR3 protein. The table has hundreds of thousands of distinct CDR3 sequences, approximately 17% seen once; the top ten hold around 44%. The sample was PBMCs, mostly from graft donor cells, taken 360 days after TCRalphabeta/CD19-depleted stem cell transplant. These receptors all come from a male patient between 2 and 10 years old who had a stem cell transplant for acute lymphoblastic leukemia, so the T cells may come from the graft donor.

For this clonotype: Lacking the conserved final phenylalanine or tryptophan, this CDR3 likely reflects a read error. The DNA is omitted, as the CDR3 cannot be located on it reliably, and the CDR3 follows TCRdb's listing. The chain employs TRBV5-2 and TRBJ2-2; the D call TRBD1 from the table was never checked on the DNA. TRBV5-2 corresponds to a pseudogene. 14 amino acids form the CDR3, both terminal residues included. The CDR3 protein is CAMGPGFLTGELFC.

This clonotype occurred a few times. J is TRBJ2-1 and V is TRBV27, with TRBD2 as a possible D gene (6 bases). The CDR3 contains 16 residues. CDR1 and CDR2 (germline): MNHEY, SMNVEV (reference sequence). V was clipped by 4 bases and J by 10 bases, with 23 bases between them. This chain's CDR3 is CASSSTGSTLGGEQFF. As DNA, the CDR3 is TGTGCCAGCAGTTCCACCGGTTCTACTCTCGGAGGGGAGCAGTTCTTC.

There are many counts of this clonotype. The chain has TRBV4-2 and TRBJ2-7; TRBD1 matches at 8 bases. CDR1 is LGHNA and CDR2 is YNFKEQ in the germline V gene. This CDR3 is 15 amino acids long. V was clipped by 1 base and J by 5 bases; unmatched bases: 7. CDR3 coding DNA: TGTGCCAGCAGCCAAGTTCCCGGACAGGGCCACGAGCAGTACTTC. This translates into CASSQVPGQGHEQYF.

A few counts support this clonotype. The chain recombines TRBV5-1 with TRBJ1-3, with D tentatively TRBD1 (6 bases). There are 14 residues in the CDR3. Germline values: CDR1 SGHRS, CDR2 YFSETQ. V was clipped by 2 bases and J by 8 bases, with 14 bases between them. The CDR3 coding sequence is TGCGCCAGCAGCTTTAATACAGGGTTAGACACCATATATTTT. Protein sequence: CASSFNTGLDTIYF.

V usage is TRBV19 and J usage is TRBJ2-1; TRBD2 matches at 7 bases. This CDR3 contains 18 residues. The V segment lost 2 bases and the J segment 2 bases; nucleotides outside the gene matches: 12. Germline lookup yields CDR1 LNHDA and CDR2 SQIVND (reference sequence). The CDR3 sequence is CASSILASRLATYNEQFF. The CDR3 bases are TGTGCCAGTAGTATATTAGCTTCTCGACTAGCCACCTACAATGAGCAGTTCTTC.

The chain uses TRBV6-6 and TRBJ2-2; D gene ambiguous. The CDR3 is 13 residues long. The ends were cut back, 6 bases at V and 4 bases at J, with 9 bases in the middle. The germline V gene has CDR1 MNHNY and CDR2 SVGAGI (reference sequence). CDR3 DNA sequence: TGTGCCAGCAGAACGAGTCTCACCGGGGAGCTGTTTTTT. Translated: CASRTSLTGELFF.

V and J are TRBV4-2 and TRBJ2-3; 13 nucleotides align to TRBD2. The CDR3 contains 19 residues. In germline, CDR1 is LGHNA, CDR2 YNFKEQ. V lost 3 bases and J lost 1; bases outside the gene matches: 10. CDR3 sequence reads: CASSQAPGLAGSGTDTQYF. CDR3 DNA sequence: TGTGCCAGCAGCCAGGCTCCGGGACTAGCGGGGTCCGGCACAGATACGCAGTATTTT.

V is TRBV6-2 or TRBV6-3 and J is TRBJ2-7, with 7 positions matching TRBD2. After removal of 4 bases from V and 0 bases from J, the junction contained 3 bases not matched to a gene. The germline gives CDR1 MNHEY, CDR2 SVGEGT. CDR3 length: 14 residues. The CDR3 protein is CASSSSGRSYEQYF. CDR3 coding DNA: TGTGCCAGCAGTTCTAGCGGACGCTCCTACGAGCAGTACTTC.

This sequence joins TRBV6-1 and TRBJ2-3; D call uncertain. The ends were cut back, 8 bases at V and 0 bases at J, with 15 bases in the middle. This CDR3 has 15 amino acids. Germline CDR1 and CDR2: MNHNS and SASEGT. The CDR3 region has the DNA TGTGCCAGCCTCCCCGGACGGTATAGCACAGATACGCAGTATTTT. It is translated as CASLPGRYSTDTQYF.

This clonotype was seen at least ten times. The genes are TRBV6-1 and TRBJ2-7, with D perhaps TRBD1 or TRBD2 (6 bases each). CDR3 size: 14 residues. V was cut by 8 bases and J by 4 bases, with 18 bases left in between. Germline lookup yields CDR1 MNHNS and CDR2 SASEGT. This CDR3 reads CASLTQRGVYEQYF. CDR3 bases: TGTGCCAGCCTCACGCAAAGGGGGGTTTACGAGCAGTACTTC.

This clonotype occurred many times. J is TRBJ1-5 and V is TRBV29-1; possible D gene TRBD1, 5 bases. The CDR3 loop spans 14 amino acids. The V gene lost 6 bases and the J gene lost 5 bases, with 17 bases spanning the gap. CDR1 and CDR2 from the germline V gene are SQVTM and ANQGSEA. Here the CDR3 DNA reads TGCAGCGTCGGGGCCAATTCCAGAGATCAGCCCCAGCATTTT. Protein product: CSVGANSRDQPQHF.

The chain links TRBV7-8 to TRBJ2-2; 8 bases match TRBD2. Germline loops: CDR1 SGHVS, CDR2 FQNEAQ. The ends lost 5 bases at V and 6 bases at J; junction bases unmatched: 8. The CDR3 runs 15 residues. The CDR3 DNA sequence: TGTGCCAGCAGCACCGGGACTAGTATGTCCGGGGAGCTGTTTTTT. Translating gives CASSTGTSMSGELFF.

The rearrangement joins TRBV7-9 to TRBJ1-3, with 7 bases identical to TRBD1. The CDR3 covers 15 residues. The germline V gene has CDR1 SEHNR and CDR2 FQNEAQ (reference sequence). The junction had 7 bases not matched to a gene; V was cut back by 5 bases and J by 3 bases. The CDR3 sequence is CASSRGGTVGNTIYF. DNA of the CDR3: TGTGCCAGCAGCAGGGGCGGGACAGTTGGAAACACCATATATTTT.

The chain couples TRBV28 to TRBJ1-1; unclear D gene. CDR1 and CDR2 (germline): MDHEN, SYDVKM. CDR3 length: 13 residues. V was trimmed by 11 bases and J by 4 bases, leaving 17 bases between them. CDR3 region: CAGAGGSGTEAFF. The CDR3 nucleotides are TGTGCCGGCGCGGGCGGGTCCGGCACTGAAGCTTTCTTT.

The sample holds many counts of this clonotype. The chain has TRBV12-3 or TRBV12-4 and TRBJ2-1, with 7 nucleotides matching TRBD2. The CDR3 length is 16 residues. V was clipped by 2 bases and J by 9 bases; unmatched bases: 13. The CDR3 loop is CASSLRWGGKYCEQFF. CDR3 nucleotides: TGTGCCAGCAGTTTACGCTGGGGGGGGAAGTACTGTGAGCAGTTCTTC.

The V gene is TRBV7-9, the J gene TRBJ2-7, with 10 bases aligning to TRBD1. V lost 4 bases, J lost 2 bases, and 5 bases stayed unmatched. The CDR3 has 15 amino acids. Germline V gene data show CDR1 as SEHNR and CDR2 as FQNEAQ (reference sequence). In DNA form, the CDR3 reads TGTGCCAGCAGCTCGGACAGGGGGTTCGCCTACGAGCAGTACTTC. Protein sequence: CASSSDRGFAYEQYF.

The CDR3 region is CSAREGQRSSYEQYF. CDR3 DNA sequence: TGCAGTGCTAGAGAGGGACAGCGGAGCTCCTACGAGCAGTACTTC. This chain joins TRBV20-1 and TRBJ2-7; 7 bases map to TRBD1. V lost 0 bases to trimming and J lost 0 bases; unmatched junction nucleotides: 5. The CDR3 extends over 15 amino acids. Germline assignment: CDR1 DFQATT and CDR2 SNEGSKA (reference sequence).

V gene TRBV7-9 combines with J gene TRBJ2-1; 12 positions match TRBD2. CDR1 and CDR2 (germline): SEHNR, FQNEAQ (reference sequence). V lost 5 bases, J lost 8 bases, and 13 bases stayed unmatched. The CDR3 has 17 residues. The DNA for the CDR3 is TGTGCCAGCAGCCCAACTAGCGGGGGGCCTAGGGGAGATGAGCAGTTCTTC. Residues: CASSPTSGGPRGDEQFF.

The rearrangement joins TRBV5-1 to TRBJ2-2, with a tentative D call TRBD1 (5 bases). Trimming shortened V by 4 bases and J by 3 bases, and 10 bases separated the two germline ends. CDR1 is SGHRS, CDR2 YFSETQ, per germline. The CDR3 loop spans 14 amino acids. CDR3 DNA sequence: TGCGCCAGCAGCACCCAGGGTTACACCGGGGAGCTGTTTTTT. Translating gives CASSTQGYTGELFF.

This clonotype appeared a few times. This chain joins TRBV6-1 and TRBJ1-2; 7 nucleotides match TRBD1. V was pared by 7 bases and J by 0 bases, with 8 bases of the junction left unmatched. Germline CDR1 and CDR2: MNHNS and SASEGT. The CDR3 sequence is 15 residues long. The CDR3 sequence: CASKRSGTANYGYTF. DNA of the CDR3: TGTGCCAGCAAAAGATCAGGGACAGCTAACTATGGCTACACCTTC.